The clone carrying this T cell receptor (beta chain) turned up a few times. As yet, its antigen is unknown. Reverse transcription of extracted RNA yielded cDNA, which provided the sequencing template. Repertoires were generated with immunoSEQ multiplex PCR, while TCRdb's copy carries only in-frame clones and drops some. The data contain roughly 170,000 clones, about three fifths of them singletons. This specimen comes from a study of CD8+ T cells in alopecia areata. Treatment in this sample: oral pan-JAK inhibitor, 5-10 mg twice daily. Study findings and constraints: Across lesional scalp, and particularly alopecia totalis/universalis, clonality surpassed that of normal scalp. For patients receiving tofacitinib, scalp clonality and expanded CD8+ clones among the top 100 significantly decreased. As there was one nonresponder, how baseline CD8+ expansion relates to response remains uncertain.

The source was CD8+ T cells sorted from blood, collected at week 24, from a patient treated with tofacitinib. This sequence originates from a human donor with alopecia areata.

This CDR3 reads CAIWTGGYTF. The CDR3 DNA sequence: TGCGCCATCTGGACAGGCGGCTACACCTTC. This chain uses TRBV10-2 with TRBJ1-2; 7 nucleotides align to TRBD1. V lost 10 bases to trimming and J lost 8 bases; unmatched junction nucleotides: 4. Germline loops: CDR1 WSHSY, CDR2 SAAADI. CDR3 length: 10 amino acids.